This TCR beta chain stems from a study of technical replicates of blood from a few donors. The CDR3 extends over 12 amino acids. The V end lost 4 bases, the J end lost 5 bases, and 8 bases lay between the germline ends. CDR1 SNHLY and CDR2 FYNNEI come from the germline V gene. Some clones are missing from TCRdb's copy, which holds only in-frame ones; the method was immunoSEQ multiplex PCR. Here the sample spans some 80,000 clones, about 97% being singletons. V and J are TRBV2 and TRBJ1-1; D is unclear. The sample comprised T cells isolated from PBMCs. The sequence was obtained from a human donor in good health. CDR3 nucleotide sequence: TGTGCCAGCAGTGTCGGGTATACTGAAGCTTTCTTT. Protein: CASSVGYTEAFF.